What follows are 5 T cell receptor beta chains derived from one specimen sequenced in a study of T cell changes during pregnancy in multiple sclerosis. Libraries were prepared by immunoSEQ multiplex PCR; TCRdb keeps only in-frame clonotypes and omits some of them. The sample shows approximately 70,000 clones, about 90% of them seen only once. Sequenced material: peripheral blood, taken in the first trimester of pregnancy. The source is a female donor in good health, enrolled as a control in a pregnancy study.

The chain combines TRBV7-2 with TRBJ1-4, with TRBD1 as a possible D gene (6 bases). The V gene's germline CDR1 is SGHTA and CDR2 FQGNSA. There are 14 residues in the CDR3. V was cut by 2 bases and J by 5 bases, with 9 bases left in between. DNA for the CDR3: TGTGCCAGCAGCTTACAGAGGGGGAATGAAAAACTGTTTTTT. Protein product: CASSLQRGNEKLFF.

The J gene is TRBJ2-1, the V gene TRBV9; 15 bases fit TRBD2. Germline V gives CDR1 SGDLS, CDR2 YYNGEE. V dropped 4 bases and J dropped 1; count of bases not matched to a gene: 9. There are 19 residues in the CDR3. CDR3 bases: TGTGCCAGCAGCACTCCTAGGACTAGCGGGGGGGCATCCTACAATGAGCAGTTCTTC. It specifies CASSTPRTSGGASYNEQFF.

The rearrangement joins TRBV28 to TRBJ1-5; D perhaps matches TRBD1 (5 bases). CDR3 size: 15 residues. V lost 1 base, J lost 2 bases, and 9 bases lay in between. Germline V gene sequence: CDR1 MDHEN, CDR2 SYDVKM. CDR3 residues: CASSLSGPRNQPQHF. CDR3 DNA sequence: TGTGCCAGCAGTTTATCAGGGCCCCGCAATCAGCCCCAGCATTTT.

This chain uses TRBV5-4 with TRBJ1-6, with TRBD1 matching over 7 bases. This CDR3 has 14 residues. The germline V gene has CDR1 SGHNT and CDR2 YYREEE (reference sequence). V shed 5 bases, J shed 5 bases, and the junction held 4 bases outside the gene matches. CDR3 coding DNA: TGTGCCAGCAGTCGGGACAGCCATAATTCACCCCTCCACTTT. This gives the protein CASSRDSHNSPLHF.

This chain links TRBV29-1 with TRBJ2-7, with 11 bases matching TRBD1. Germline CDR1 reads SQVTM; CDR2 reads ANQGSEA. Trimming took 7 bases from V and 6 from J; bases not matched to a gene: 8. The CDR3 spans 13 residues. CDR3 in amino acids: CSAGTGTGGEQYF. CDR3 coding DNA: TGCAGCGCCGGAACGGGGACAGGGGGCGAGCAGTACTTC.